The following is a T cell receptor beta chain sequence with its context. The antigen this receptor binds is unknown. A read error may account for a junction end that differs from germline. This entry is derived from a study of Graves' ophthalmopathy and Graves' hyperthyroidism (dated by TCRdb to the late 2010s). Study-level background: Hyperthyroidism was defined as stable when no progression to ophthalmopathy occurred within 18 months of follow-up. In total, approximately 130 blood samples were TCR-sequenced: fewer than 50 ophthalmopathy, under 80 hyperthyroidism and roughly 17 hyperthyroidism-to-ophthalmopathy patients. T-cell repertoires of thyroid tissue and blood were compared in about 6 hyperthyroidism patients. Following sampling, methimazole starting at 30 mg daily was administered to hyperthyroidism patients, and high-dose intravenous methylprednisolone was administered to ophthalmopathy patients. TCR beta repertoire signatures were used to distinguish Graves' ophthalmopathy from Graves' hyperthyroidism and to predict progression to ophthalmopathy. To explore V-J signatures that distinguish ophthalmopathy from hyperthyroidism, a discovery set of about a hundred patients was enrolled, made up of 40 to 45 with ophthalmopathy and some 56 with stable hyperthyroidism. For independent validation, a separate cohort was made up of 18 to 20 hyperthyroidism patients plus 17 patients who later progressed from hyperthyroidism to ophthalmopathy. Study-level results and caveats: Among expanded thyroid clonotypes with frequency above 0.001, most also showed up in blood, which suggests that blood repertoires may reflect the thyroid immune response. In validation, the model predicted ophthalmopathy progression with less than 71% sensitivity and less than 80% specificity; 12 predicted patients were CT-confirmed with GO in a median of 6.5 months. The 13-signature model separated ophthalmopathy from stable hyperthyroidism with roughly 88% sensitivity and just under 84% specificity in cross-validation, and 80%/75% in the test set. No statistical method was used to set the sample size in advance, and the investigators knew which group each participant was assigned to.

Hyperthyroidism patients were newly diagnosed, were aged 18 to 65 years, and had a disease duration under 2 months. Patients with other autoimmune diseases, uncontrolled infections, pregnancy or lactation were excluded. Diagnosis relied on clinical symptoms, serum thyroxine, TRAb, thyroid ultrasound and orbital computed tomography. Total RNA was extracted using Trizol reagent, and RNA quality was checked on an Agilent 2100 Bioanalyzer. TCR beta CDR3 regions were amplified from RNA transcripts for repertoire sequencing. The first round of RT-PCR was done with HTBI primers and the Qiagen OneStep RT-PCR kit, and was followed by a second round of multiplex PCR, then size selection and purification. Sequencing of the libraries was carried out on an Illumina HiSeq2000 in paired-end mode with 100 bp reads. In the source study's methods: SOAPnuke was used for read processing, and reads with adapters, uncalled bases, a mean Phred below 15, or no exact constant-primer or identifier match were discarded. COPE v1.2.5 was used to merge the high-quality paired reads. Each unique nucleotide sequence was treated as a clonotype, and MiTCR v1.1 was used to align the clonotypes to the IMGT TRB V, D and J references. Only V-J combinations with frequency above 0.0001 were analysed, covering 99% to 99.2% of repertoires. For each V-J combination, a TCR clonal expansion and chaos score was defined as the ratio of F50 clonal expansion to chaos observed in the TCRdist matrix. Welch's t-statistics and random forest were used to reduce features to approximately 13 V-J combinations, which were fed into a naive Bayes classifier. The Morisita-Horn index was used to measure how similar the thyroid and blood repertoires were. Using fastp at Q25 and MiXCR, TCRdb reprocessed the public reads and kept productive beta chains. Rows matching on CDR3 protein sequence are summarized as one entry with the most common DNA and genes. These V and J calls originate from TCRdb's pipeline instead of the authors' own analysis. The sample data list over a million distinct CDR3 sequences, and 35% to 40% of these were observed just once. The top ten clonotypes cover approximately 12% of the sample.

Via the germline V gene, CDR1 is WSHSY and CDR2 SAAADI. Including cysteine and phenylalanine, the CDR3 has 15 amino acids. The sequence is cut down to CDR3 DNA, 45 bases in frame from base 1. The material sequenced was peripheral blood or thyroid tissue (not recorded which). This TCR came from an adult man with Graves' hyperthyroidism. The chain was built from TRBV10-2 and TRBJ2-7, and 11 bases in between align with TRBD1. The CDR3 here reads CASTPGQGGRYEQYF. The nucleotide sequence is given as TGTGCCAGCACCCCGGGACAGGGGGGCCGGTACGAGCAGTACTTC.